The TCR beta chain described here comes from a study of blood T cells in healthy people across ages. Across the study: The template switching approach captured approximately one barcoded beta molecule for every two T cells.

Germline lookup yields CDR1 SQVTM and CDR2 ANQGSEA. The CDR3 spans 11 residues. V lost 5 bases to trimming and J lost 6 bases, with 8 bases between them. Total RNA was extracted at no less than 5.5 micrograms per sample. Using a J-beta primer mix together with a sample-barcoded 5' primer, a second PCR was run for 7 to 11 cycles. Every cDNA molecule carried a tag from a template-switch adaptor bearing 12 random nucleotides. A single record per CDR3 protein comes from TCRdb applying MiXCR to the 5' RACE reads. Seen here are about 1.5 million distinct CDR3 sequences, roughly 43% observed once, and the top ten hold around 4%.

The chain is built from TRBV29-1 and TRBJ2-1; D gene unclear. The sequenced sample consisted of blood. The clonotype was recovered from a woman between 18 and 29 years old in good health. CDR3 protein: CSVRRSNEQFF. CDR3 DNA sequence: TGCAGCGTTAGGAGATCCAATGAGCAGTTCTTC.